Each of the 29 T cell receptor beta chains below was sequenced from the same sample in a study of brain T cells in children with intractable seizures. TCRdb's table, derived via immunoSEQ multiplex PCR, lists solely in-frame clones and lacks some. The data contain over 95,000 clones, roughly 94% of them singletons. Sequences were derived from peripheral blood, sampled at surgery. The receptors stem from a boy under two years old with hemimegalencephaly and intractable seizures.

This chain links TRBV6-5 with TRBJ1-3; no reliable D call. V shed 4 bases and J shed 4 bases, with 11 bases lying between them. The CDR3 runs 14 residues. Germline V gives CDR1 MNHEY, CDR2 SVGAGI. The CDR3 loop is CASSLEPVGNTIYF. As DNA, the CDR3 is TGTGCCAGCAGTTTAGAGCCTGTAGGAAACACCATATATTTT.

V gene TRBV4-2 combines with J gene TRBJ2-7; D could derive from TRBD1 or TRBD2 (7 bases each). Germline loops: CDR1 LGHNA, CDR2 YNFKEQ. Trimming pared 1 base from V and 9 bases from J, leaving 16 bases between. The CDR3 length is 14 residues. Written as DNA, the CDR3 is TGTGCCAGCAGCCAAGCCTCAGGGGGGGTGGGGCAGTACTTC. Protein sequence: CASSQASGGVGQYF.

This clone was observed once. The chain has TRBV21-1 and TRBJ2-3; the D call TRBD2 from the table was never checked on the DNA. TRBV21-1 is termed a pseudogene. There are 19 residues in the CDR3. CDR3 coding DNA: TGTGCCAGCAGCAACCGACCTCCGGGACTAGCGGGAGGCACCAATACGCAGTATTTT. Amino acids: CASSNRPPGLAGGTNTQYF.

The rearrangement links TRBV15 to TRBJ1-5; D is perhaps TRBD1 (6 bases). V dropped 1 base and J dropped 5 bases, with 12 bases sitting between them. The V gene's germline CDR1 is LNHNV and CDR2 YYDKDF (reference sequence). The CDR3 loop spans 15 amino acids. CDR3 bases: TGTGCCACCAGCAGAGTCCGGGCAGGGGATCAGCCCCAGCATTTT. This encodes CATSRVRAGDQPQHF.

The rearrangement joins TRBV9 to TRBJ2-7; TRBD1 or TRBD2 may be the D gene (6 bases each). Germline V CDR1 and CDR2: SGDLS, YYNGEE. This CDR3 has 16 residues. Trimming stripped 0 bases from V and 7 bases from J, with 20 bases between. The CDR3 loop reads CASSVGGGSPPGEQYF. CDR3 bases: TGTGCCAGCAGCGTAGGAGGGGGGAGCCCTCCTGGGGAGCAGTACTTC.

The rearrangement joins TRBV7-3 to TRBJ1-4; no reliable D call. The CDR3 totals 15 residues. V was clipped by 5 bases and J by 8 bases, with 18 bases between them. CDR1 is SGHTA, CDR2 FQGTGA, per germline. CDR3 loop: CASSPGRRAGEKLFF. The DNA for the CDR3 is TGTGCCAGCAGCCCCGGACGCCGTGCCGGAGAAAAACTGTTTTTT.

V gene TRBV28 combines with J gene TRBJ2-6; D gene ambiguous. Germline lookup yields CDR1 MDHEN and CDR2 SYDVKM. This CDR3 region has 16 residues. V lost 5 bases, J lost 4 bases, and 15 bases lay in between. CDR3 DNA sequence: TGTGCCAGCAGTCGTCCCCCCGGTTCAGGGGCCAACGTCCTGACTTTC. This sequence encodes CASSRPPGSGANVLTF. Full variable domain (missing parts from reference TRBV28 and TRBJ2-6): DVKVTQSSRYLVKRTGEKVFLECVQDMDHENMFWYRQDPGLGLRLIYFSYDVKMKEKGDIPEGYSVSREKKERFSLILESASTNQTSMYLCASSRPPGSGANVLTFGAGSRLTVL.

This chain joins TRBV11-2 and TRBJ2-5; D not certain. Germline V gives CDR1 SGHAT, CDR2 FQNNGV. V shed 5 bases and J shed 5 bases, with 9 bases lying between them. The CDR3 has 12 residues. The CDR3 coding sequence is TGTGCCAGCAGCCAGAACTCGGAGACCCAGTACTTC. Translation gives CASSQNSETQYF.

The chain recombines TRBV3-1 (or the pseudogene TRBV3-2) with TRBJ2-3, with TRBD1 identical over 9 bases. Losses at the gene ends were 6 bases for V and 4 bases for J; bases not matched to a gene: 8. CDR1 and CDR2 from the germline V gene are LGHDT and YNNKEL (reference sequence). This CDR3 region has 15 residues. The CDR3: CASRSTGQGADTQYF. The CDR3 DNA follows: TGTGCCAGCAGGTCCACGGGACAGGGTGCAGATACGCAGTATTTT.

The chain couples TRBV28 to TRBJ2-1; D not resolved. V was clipped by 8 bases and J by 6 bases, with 8 bases between them. The CDR3 totals 11 residues. Germline V CDR1 and CDR2: MDHEN, SYDVKM. The CDR3: CASRQINEQFF. The CDR3 DNA reads TGTGCCAGCCGCCAAATCAATGAGCAGTTCTTC.

This sequence joins TRBV6-1 and TRBJ1-2; D is undetermined. Germline V gives CDR1 MNHNS, CDR2 SASEGT. The CDR3 length is 15 residues. The V and J ends lost 3 bases and 2 bases respectively, with 13 bases between them. For the CDR3, the DNA is TGTGCCAGCAGTGATAGCGTCACAGAGAACTATGGCTACACCTTC. It codes for CASSDSVTENYGYTF.

Points on this clone: An end of the junction does not agree with germline; a read error may underlie this. The V call is TRBV7-9, the J call TRBJ2-7; TRBD2 matches at 11 bases. The CDR3 length is 12 residues. The germline V gene encodes CDR1 SEHNR and CDR2 FQNEAQ (reference sequence). Written as DNA, the CDR3 is TGTGCCAGCAGCTTAGAAACTAGCGGGAGCATCTTC. Amino acids: CASSLETSGSIF.

This chain connects TRBV7-9 to TRBJ2-3; 8 positions match TRBD1. The CDR3 loop spans 15 amino acids. In germline, CDR1 is SEHNR, CDR2 FQNEAQ (reference sequence). After removal of 4 bases from V and 2 bases from J, the junction contained 5 bases not matched to a gene. The chain's CDR3 is CASSSGGWVTDTQYF. As DNA, the CDR3 is TGTGCCAGCAGCTCAGGGGGCTGGGTCACAGATACGCAGTATTTT.

This chain connects TRBV28 to TRBJ2-7, with TRBD2 identical over 9 bases. The CDR3 has 18 residues. V shed 6 bases and J 4 bases; nucleotides not matched to a gene: 19. CDR1 and CDR2 (germline): MDHEN, SYDVKM. The CDR3 nucleotides read TGTGCCAGCAGGACCCCTCGGTTTCGGCGGGAGGGCCGTTACGAGCAGTACTTC. Amino acid sequence: CASRTPRFRREGRYEQYF. The full variable domain, its missing parts supplied by reference TRBV28 and TRBJ2-7, is DVKVTQSSRYLVKRTGEKVFLECVQDMDHENMFWYRQDPGLGLRLIYFSYDVKMKEKGDIPEGYSVSREKKERFSLILESASTNQTSMYLCASRTPRFRREGRYEQYFGPGTRLTVT.

The J gene is TRBJ2-2, the V gene TRBV28; 7 nucleotides line up with TRBD2. The CDR3 consists of 15 residues. The V and J ends lost 5 bases and 0 bases, in that order; junction bases with no gene match: 3. Germline values: CDR1 MDHEN, CDR2 SYDVKM. For the CDR3, the DNA is TGTGCCAGCAGTCCAGGACTAGCGAACACCGGGGAGCTGTTTTTT. It specifies CASSPGLANTGELFF. Looking up the rest from reference TRBV28 and TRBJ2-2 gives the full variable domain: DVKVTQSSRYLVKRTGEKVFLECVQDMDHENMFWYRQDPGLGLRLIYFSYDVKMKEKGDIPEGYSVSREKKERFSLILESASTNQTSMYLCASSPGLANTGELFFGEGSRLTVL.

V usage is TRBV28 and J usage is TRBJ2-7, with TRBD1 identical over 11 bases. The germline gives CDR1 MDHEN, CDR2 SYDVKM. There are 18 residues in the CDR3. After removal of 6 bases from V and 3 bases from J, the junction contained 16 bases not matched to a gene. The chain's CDR3 is CASSRSSLGDRGVYEQYF. CDR3 sequence (DNA): TGTGCCAGCAGCCGAAGCAGCCTCGGGGACAGGGGGGTCTACGAGCAGTACTTC.

The chain has TRBV7-9 and TRBJ1-4; D is unclear. Between the trimmed V and J ends, which lost 2 bases and 5 bases, there was a span of 9 bases. The CDR3 runs 14 residues. The germline V gene encodes CDR1 SEHNR and CDR2 FQNEAQ (reference sequence). The CDR3: CASSLRSDNEKLFF. In nucleotides, the CDR3 is TGTGCCAGCAGCTTAAGGTCGGACAATGAAAAACTGTTTTTT. The whole variable domain, filled in from reference TRBV7-9 and TRBJ1-4, reads DTGVSQNPRHKITKRGQNVTFRCDPISEHNRLYWYRQTLGQGPEFLTYFQNEAQLEKSRLLSDRFSAERPKGSFSTLEIQRTEQGDSAMYLCASSLRSDNEKLFFGSGTQLSVL.

J is TRBJ1-2 and V is TRBV28, with a possible D match to TRBD1 (5 bases). Per the germline V gene, CDR1 is MDHEN and CDR2 is SYDVKM. The CDR3 is made up of 15 amino acids. Trimming removed 6 bases from V and 4 bases from J, with 18 bases in between. Written as DNA, the CDR3 is TGTGCCAGCAGCAGTTTGGTGGGACTGACCTATGGCTACACCTTC. It specifies CASSSLVGLTYGYTF.

The J gene is TRBJ2-2, the V gene TRBV2; D tentatively reads TRBD1 or TRBD2 (6 bases each). Germline-derived CDR1 and CDR2 are SNHLY and FYNNEI. The CDR3 is made up of 15 amino acids. Trimming left V 6 bases short and J 3 bases short, with 14 bases between. Written as DNA, the CDR3 is TGTGCCAGCAGGGGGGGCAGGGGCGACACCGGGGAGCTGTTTTTT. As protein: CASRGGRGDTGELFF.

This chain links TRBV7-9 with TRBJ2-7; D is unclear. This CDR3 contains 16 residues. CDR1 is SEHNR and CDR2 is FQNEAQ in the germline V gene (reference sequence). Trimming shortened V by 1 base and J by 0 bases, and 13 bases separated the two germline ends. DNA for the CDR3: TGTGCCAGCAGCTTAGATTCGAGACACAGCTCCTACGAGCAGTACTTC. This encodes CASSLDSRHSSYEQYF.

This chain joins TRBV5-4 and TRBJ2-7; possible D gene TRBD1, 6 bases. Germline CDR1 reads SGHNT; CDR2 reads YYREEE (reference sequence). V dropped 4 bases and J dropped 5 bases, with 16 bases sitting between them. The CDR3 length is 14 residues. The CDR3 DNA is TGTGCCAGCAGCCCTACAGGGTTGTCCCACGAGCAGTACTTC. This codes for CASSPTGLSHEQYF.

A single count supports this clone. V gene TRBV6-6 combines with J gene TRBJ2-5; D is possibly TRBD1 or TRBD2 (5 bases each). Per the germline V gene, CDR1 is MNHNY and CDR2 is SVGAGI (reference sequence). V shed 5 bases and J shed 8 bases, with 21 bases lying between them. The CDR3 is 15 amino acids. CDR3 bases: TGTGCCAGCAGTATCACTGCTGGGACCCAGGGTACCCAGTACTTC. It is translated as CASSITAGTQGTQYF.

The V gene is TRBV7-9, the J gene TRBJ1-1, with 10 nucleotides matching TRBD1. Germline lookup yields CDR1 SEHNR and CDR2 FQNEAQ (reference sequence). V shed 1 base and J 4 bases; nucleotides not matched to a gene: 3. This CDR3 comprises 15 residues. The CDR3: CASSLVDRGGTEAFF. As DNA, the CDR3 is TGTGCCAGCAGCTTAGTGGACAGGGGGGGCACTGAAGCTTTCTTT.

The chain employs TRBV5-4 and TRBJ2-2, with 8 bases identical to TRBD2. The CDR3 runs 18 residues. The V segment lost 0 bases and the J segment 2 bases; nucleotides outside the gene matches: 9. Germline CDR1 and CDR2: SGHNT and YYREEE (reference sequence). CDR3 coding DNA: TGTGCCAGCAGCTTGGGGGGCGTATTAGCGGGAAACACCGGGGAGCTGTTTTTT. Translation gives CASSLGGVLAGNTGELFF. Using reference TRBV5-4 and TRBJ2-2 for the parts outside the CDR3, the full variable domain is ETGVTQSPTHLIKTRGQQVTLRCSSQSGHNTVSWYQQALGQGPQFIFQYYREEENGRGNFPPRFSGLQFPNYSSELNVNALELDDSALYLCASSLGGVLAGNTGELFFGEGSRLTVL.

This clone was recorded only once. The chain recombines TRBV21-1 with TRBJ2-1; TRBD2 reflects the table's D call only, with no check against the DNA. TRBV21-1 is recorded as a pseudogene. This CDR3 region has 16 residues. The CDR3 DNA is TGTGCCAGCAGCAAAGGCCGCGGGACTAGGTGCAATGAGCAGTTCTTC. It encodes CASSKGRGTRCNEQFF.

The chain joins TRBV6-5 to TRBJ1-2; 9 bases line up with TRBD1. Germline-derived CDR1 and CDR2 are MNHEY and SVGAGI. The CDR3 contains 14 residues. V gave up 7 bases and J gave up 4 bases; unmatched junction bases: 7. The CDR3, as DNA: TGTGCCAGCACTACAACAGGGGGCGGCTATGGCTACACCTTC. Amino acids: CASTTTGGGYGYTF.

This sequence joins TRBV5-1 and TRBJ2-4; 10 bases match TRBD1. This CDR3 contains 15 residues. CDR1 is SGHRS and CDR2 is YFSETQ in the germline V gene. V shed 0 bases, J shed 6 bases, and the junction held 3 bases outside the gene matches. The CDR3 nucleotides are TGCGCCAGCAGCTTGGGGACAGGGGGAATAAACATTCAGTACTTC. The encoded protein is CASSLGTGGINIQYF. The full variable domain, completed using reference TRBV5-1 and TRBJ2-4, is KAGVTQTPRYLIKTRGQQVTLSCSPISGHRSVSWYQQTPGQGLQFLFEYFSETQRNKGNFPGRFSGRQFSNSRSEMNVSTLELGDSALYLCASSLGTGGINIQYFGAGTRLSVL.

V and J are TRBV5-1 and TRBJ2-7; 11 bases line up with TRBD2. Unmatched junction bases numbered 6, after V lost 4 bases and J lost 0 bases. The CDR3 covers 16 residues. The V gene's germline CDR1 is SGHRS and CDR2 YFSETQ. Here the CDR3 reads CASSVGLAVYSYEQYF. The CDR3 DNA is TGCGCCAGCAGCGTGGGACTAGCGGTTTACTCCTACGAGCAGTACTTC.

The rearrangement links TRBV5-4 to TRBJ2-7; D unclear. Germline assignment: CDR1 SGHNT and CDR2 YYREEE (reference sequence). V was shortened by 2 bases and J by 6 bases, with 9 bases between the two germline ends. The CDR3 covers 12 residues. CDR3 amino acids: CASSFFSSEQYF. The CDR3 coding sequence is TGTGCCAGCAGCTTTTTTTCTAGCGAGCAGTACTTC.